This passage covers 20 T cell receptor beta chains from one sample sequenced in a study of T cell repertoires in cytomegalovirus infection. TCRdb re-called the reads with MiXCR, one entry per CDR3 protein. The top ten hold 15% to 20% of the sample, which has 600,000 to 700,000 distinct CDR3 sequences, around a third seen once. What these receptors recognize is not known. The source material was cultured PBMCs, sampled from culture after CMV antigen stimulation. The origin of the receptors is a human donor in good health (CMV status not recorded). Some clones in this sample may be carry-over from other donors' samples.

The rearrangement uses TRBV20-1 and TRBJ2-3, with D unresolved. In germline, CDR1 is DFQATT, CDR2 SNEGSKA (reference sequence). This CDR3 has 14 residues. The ends were cut back, 5 bases at V and 0 bases at J, with 12 bases in the middle. CDR3 amino acids: CSAPLGASTDTQYF. The CDR3 nucleotides are TGCAGTGCTCCCCTAGGAGCCAGCACAGATACGCAGTATTTT.

This clonotype has a handful of counts. The chain uses TRBV7-8 and TRBJ2-2; 13 positions agree with TRBD2. Per germline, CDR1 SGHVS and CDR2 FQNEAQ. Unmatched junction bases numbered 10, after V lost 1 base and J lost 8 bases. This CDR3 has 18 amino acids. CDR3 in DNA: TGTGCCAGCAGCTTAGGGGGGGGACTAGCGGGGCGTCGAGGGGAGCTGTTTTTT. Its translation: CASSLGGGLAGRRGELFF.

The table lists this clonotype with a few counts. The CDR3 spells CASRVGHLNYGYTF. CDR3 sequence (DNA): TGTGCCAGCAGAGTGGGACACCTTAACTATGGCTACACCTTC. This chain connects TRBV6-1 to TRBJ1-2, with D maybe TRBD1 (6 bases). V was pared by 6 bases and J by 1 base, with 12 bases between. This CDR3 is built from 14 residues. Germline V gives CDR1 MNHNS, CDR2 SASEGT.

The V call is TRBV27, the J call TRBJ1-3; no clear D gene. Between the trimmed V and J ends, which lost 2 bases and 0 bases, there was a span of 8 bases. There are 15 residues in the CDR3. Looked up from germline, CDR1 is MNHEY and CDR2 is SMNVEV (reference sequence). This CDR3 is CASSLRYNSGNTIYF. DNA for the CDR3: TGTGCCAGCAGTTTACGGTACAACTCTGGAAACACCATATATTTT.

The chain is built from TRBV6-1 and TRBJ1-5, with a possible D match to TRBD1 (6 bases). The CDR3 runs to 14 residues. V was cut by 6 bases and J by 3 bases, with 12 bases left in between. The germline V gene has CDR1 MNHNS and CDR2 SASEGT. The CDR3 DNA is TGTGCCAGCAGGGGGGGCGGATACAATCAGCCCCAGCATTTT. Protein sequence: CASRGGGYNQPQHF.

The chain couples TRBV7-8 to TRBJ2-1; 10 bases map to TRBD2. The germline V gene encodes CDR1 SGHVS and CDR2 FQNEAQ. V was clipped by 4 bases and J by 8 bases; unmatched bases: 8. The CDR3 runs 15 residues. CDR3 nucleotide sequence: TGTGCCAGCAGCTGGAGCGGGAGGGCCGGAGATGAGCAGTTCTTC. Its protein is CASSWSGRAGDEQFF.

At least ten counts were recorded for this clonotype. V usage is TRBV7-2 and J usage is TRBJ2-7; TRBD2 matches 9 bases. Germline trimming cut 5 bases from V and 0 bases from J; bases unmatched to any gene: 8. CDR3 length equals 16 residues. Germline CDR1 is SGHTA and CDR2 is FQGNSA. The CDR3 region has the DNA TGTGCCAGCAGCCGTACTAGCGGGCAATTCTCCTACGAGCAGTACTTC. Protein: CASSRTSGQFSYEQYF.

The chain carries TRBV6-2 or TRBV6-3 and TRBJ2-4; D remains ambiguous. The V end was cut by 0 bases, the J end by 1 base, with 7 bases between. In germline, CDR1 is MNHEY, CDR2 SVGEGT. The CDR3 totals 15 residues. The CDR3 DNA sequence: TGTGCCAGCAGTTACTCGAGTAGCGCCAAAAACATTCAGTACTTC. Protein: CASSYSSSAKNIQYF.

This clonotype was recorded a few times. For the CDR3, the DNA is TGTGCCAGCAGCTTGGTTGGCGGGCTCTACAATGAGCAGTTCTTC. Amino acids: CASSLVGGLYNEQFF. The J gene is TRBJ2-1, the V gene TRBV5-5; the D gene is possibly TRBD2 (5 bases). The V gene lost 0 bases and the J gene lost 3 bases, with 10 bases spanning the gap. The CDR3 has 15 residues. Germline assignment: CDR1 SGHKS and CDR2 YYEKEE (reference sequence). The full variable domain, rest sourced from reference TRBV5-5 and TRBJ2-1, is DAGVTQSPTHLIKTRGQQVTLRCSPISGHKSVSWYQQVLGQGPQFIFQYYEKEERGRGNFPDRFSARQFPNYSSELNVNALLLGDSALYLCASSLVGGLYNEQFFGPGTRLTVL.

CDR3 DNA: TGTGCCAGCAGCCAAGAGCTTACGGGGACCGAGCAGTACTTC. It yields the protein CASSQELTGTEQYF. The gene calls are TRBV4-2 and TRBJ2-7; D assignment may be TRBD1 or TRBD2 (5 bases each). The germline CDR1 and CDR2 sequences are LGHNA and YNFKEQ. The V end lost 0 bases, the J end lost 6 bases, and 12 bases lay between the germline ends. There are 14 residues in the CDR3.

The chain joins TRBV5-4 to TRBJ2-3; tentative D call: TRBD1 (5 bases). V was pared by 0 bases and J by 0 bases, with 14 bases between. Looked up from germline, CDR1 is SGHNT and CDR2 is YYREEE (reference sequence). This CDR3 region has 17 residues. The CDR3 sequence is CASSLGTSTASTDTQYF. The DNA for the CDR3 is TGTGCCAGCAGCTTGGGTACTTCGACAGCCAGCACAGATACGCAGTATTTT.

This sequence joins TRBV11-2 and TRBJ2-7; D gene ambiguous. V lost 1 base to trimming and J lost 4 bases, with 8 bases between them. Germline-derived CDR1 and CDR2 are SGHAT and FQNNGV. CDR3 size: 13 residues. CDR3 nucleotides: TGTGCCAGCAGCTTAGGTATGATTTACGAGCAGTACTTC. This translates into CASSLGMIYEQYF.

The chain uses TRBV15 and TRBJ2-3, with 9 positions matching TRBD2. The CDR3 covers 17 residues. V shed 1 base and J 2 bases; nucleotides not matched to a gene: 7. Germline V gives CDR1 LNHNV, CDR2 YYDKDF (reference sequence). The CDR3 is CATSRALAGALTDTQYF. CDR3 bases: TGTGCCACCAGCAGAGCATTAGCGGGGGCGCTCACAGATACGCAGTATTTT.

This clonotype was detected a few times. The chain links TRBV7-9 to TRBJ2-1, with TRBD2 matching 11 bases. The CDR3 spans 16 residues. V gave up 1 base and J gave up 10 bases; unmatched junction bases: 9. The germline gives CDR1 SEHNR, CDR2 FQNEAQ (reference sequence). The CDR3, as DNA: TGTGCCAGCAGCTTAGGAGGTAGCGGGGGGGCCTGGGAGCAGTTCTTC. The encoded protein is CASSLGGSGGAWEQFF.

The table lists this clonotype with a few counts. The rearrangement joins TRBV19 to TRBJ2-1; 12 bases align to TRBD2. V dropped 5 bases and J dropped 7; count of bases not matched to a gene: 9. The CDR3 is 16 residues long. CDR1 and CDR2 from the germline V gene are LNHDA and SQIVND (reference sequence). CDR3 residues: CASSEGLAGSPNEQFF. Here the CDR3 DNA reads TGTGCCAGTAGTGAGGGACTAGCGGGTTCTCCTAATGAGCAGTTCTTC.

The chain combines TRBV2 with TRBJ1-6, with unresolved D. Germline V gene sequence: CDR1 SNHLY, CDR2 FYNNEI. Trimming cost V 2 bases and J 7 bases, with 12 bases left between them. The CDR3 spans 15 residues. The DNA of the CDR3 is TGTGCCAGCAGTGAATCGTGGCAGTTCAATTCACCCCTCCACTTT. This gives the protein CASSESWQFNSPLHF.

The chain links TRBV10-3 to TRBJ2-7; weak D call: TRBD2 (6 bases). V lost 6 bases to trimming and J lost 6 bases, with 15 bases between them. The CDR3 is 13 amino acids. Per the germline V gene, CDR1 is ENHRY and CDR2 is SYGVKD. CDR3 residues: CAISPGDGAEQYF. CDR3 bases: TGTGCCATCAGCCCGGGGGACGGGGCCGAGCAGTACTTC.

The table lists this clonotype with a few counts. V and J are TRBV9 and TRBJ2-3; either TRBD1 or TRBD2 may supply D (5 bases each). Germline CDR1 reads SGDLS; CDR2 reads YYNGEE. The CDR3 covers 16 residues. With 0 bases removed from V and 1 base from J, the gap between germline ends came to 12 bases. The CDR3 spells CASSVGMGPGTDTQYF. The DNA for the CDR3 is TGTGCCAGCAGCGTAGGAATGGGACCGGGCACAGATACGCAGTATTTT.

This clonotype was observed a handful of times. The gene calls are TRBV30 and TRBJ1-1; TRBD1 matches at 10 bases. In germline, CDR1 is GTSNPN, CDR2 SVGIG (reference sequence). This CDR3 region has 11 residues. V gave up 7 bases and J gave up 5 bases; unmatched junction bases: 1. The chain's CDR3 is CASDRGTEAFF. The CDR3 region has the DNA TGTGCCTCGGACAGGGGGACTGAAGCTTTCTTT.

This chain uses TRBV7-2 with TRBJ2-1; 8 positions match TRBD1. Germline assignment: CDR1 SGHTA and CDR2 FQGNSA. With 5 bases clipped from V and 3 bases from J, the junction kept 12 bases outside the gene matches. This CDR3 has 17 amino acids. The CDR3 DNA reads as TGTGCCAGCAGCCGAAATGGTCCAGGGGGCAGCTACAATGAGCAGTTCTTC. This sequence encodes CASSRNGPGGSYNEQFF.